The TCR beta chain under discussion was sequenced for a study of PD-1 blockade in mismatch repair-deficient tumors. Study at large: Patients had about eleven mismatch repair-deficient cancer types and were previously treated and progressing. Overall study results and limits: Rapid post-treatment expansion, then contraction, generally preceding radiologic response, marked tumor-resident clones.

Details on this clone: Its antigen is still unknown.

Data came from immunoSEQ multiplex PCR; TCRdb stores just in-frame clones and leaves some out. This repertoire shows around 110,000 clones, over 60% found once; its top ten account for roughly 4.5%. Trimming took 0 bases from V and 0 from J, leaving 10 bases between them. The CDR3 spans 15 residues. The germline V gene has CDR1 SGDLS and CDR2 YYNGEE. The V gene is TRBV9, the J gene TRBJ2-7; tentatively, D is TRBD1 or TRBD2 (5 bases each). This specimen consisted of peripheral blood, obtained around 60 weeks after starting pembrolizumab. The TCR sequence derives from an adult with mismatch repair-deficient cancer. The CDR3 coding sequence is TGTGCCAGCAGCGTAGGTGAGGGGCTCTCCTACGAGCAGTACTTC. Protein product: CASSVGEGLSYEQYF.